This passage covers 5 T cell receptor beta chains from one sample sequenced in a study of post-analysis software for immune sequencing data. cDNA libraries of TCR beta carried unique molecular identifiers. Each CDR3 protein gets one entry after TCRdb re-called the PCR reads with MiXCR. The table has approximately 160,000 distinct CDR3 sequences, 30% seen once; the top ten hold about 1.6%. These receptors have no known antigen. Study-wide findings and caveats: Compared with controls, patients had more of roughly five TRBV segments, including TRBV5-6, TRBV5-1 and TRBV20-1.

The sample was blood. Receptors originate from a girl aged 10 to 17 with multiple sclerosis.

By share, this clonotype counts as medium-sized. This chain links TRBV29-1 with TRBJ2-1; 9 bases map to TRBD1. Germline V lookup: CDR1 SQVTM, CDR2 ANQGSEA. With V trimmed by 8 bases and J by 3 bases, 5 bases remained unmatched. This CDR3 region has 13 residues. This chain's CDR3 is CSSRDRDYNEQFF. DNA of the CDR3: TGCAGCTCCCGGGACAGGGACTACAATGAGCAGTTCTTC.

The J gene is TRBJ1-2, the V gene TRBV28, with 7 bases identical to TRBD1. Per germline, CDR1 MDHEN and CDR2 SYDVKM. This CDR3 has 15 residues. The trim removed 4 bases at V and 3 bases at J, leaving 8 bases unmatched. DNA for the CDR3: TGTGCCAGCAGTTCGTCGGGACAGCTCCACTATGGCTACACCTTC. It specifies CASSSSGQLHYGYTF.

With respect to this clonotype: This clone may be a read error of a much larger clone one base away. V gene TRBV27 combines with J gene TRBJ2-1; the D gene is possibly TRBD2 (7 bases). This CDR3 has 16 amino acids. Germline V CDR1 and CDR2: MNHEY, SMNVEV (reference sequence). Trimming shortened V by 6 bases and J by 7 bases, and 22 bases separated the two germline ends. In nucleotides, the CDR3 is TGTGCCAGCAGGCCCTTCAGACTAGGGGGAGGGAATGAGCAGTTCTTC. It specifies CASRPFRLGGGNEQFF.

The chain employs TRBV6-2 or TRBV6-3 and TRBJ2-2; 11 positions match TRBD1. With 6 bases clipped from V and 7 bases from J, the junction kept 4 bases outside the gene matches. CDR1 and CDR2 (germline): MNHEY, SVGEGT. The CDR3 is 14 residues long. The CDR3 here is CASRDRGLSGELFF. The DNA for the CDR3 is TGTGCCAGCAGGGACAGGGGGCTAAGCGGGGAGCTGTTTTTT.

The CDR3 spells CASSLERGWDNEQFF. CDR3 sequence (DNA): TGCGCCAGCAGCTTGGAGAGGGGGTGGGACAATGAGCAGTTCTTC. V usage is TRBV5-1 and J usage is TRBJ2-1; D might be TRBD1 (6 bases). The CDR3 covers 15 residues. Trimming pared 0 bases from V and 5 bases from J, leaving 12 bases between. Germline assignment: CDR1 SGHRS and CDR2 YFSETQ.